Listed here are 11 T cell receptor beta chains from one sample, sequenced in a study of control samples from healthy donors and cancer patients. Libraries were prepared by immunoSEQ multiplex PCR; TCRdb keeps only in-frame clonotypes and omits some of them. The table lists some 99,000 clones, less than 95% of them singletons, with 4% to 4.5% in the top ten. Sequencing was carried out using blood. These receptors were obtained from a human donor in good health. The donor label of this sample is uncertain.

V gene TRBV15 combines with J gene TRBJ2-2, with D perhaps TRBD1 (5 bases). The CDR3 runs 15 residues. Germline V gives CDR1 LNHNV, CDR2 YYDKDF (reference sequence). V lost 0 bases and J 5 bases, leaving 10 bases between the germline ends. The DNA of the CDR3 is TGTGCCACCAGCAGAGATCTTGGGGCAACCGGGGAGCTGTTTTTT. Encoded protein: CATSRDLGATGELFF.

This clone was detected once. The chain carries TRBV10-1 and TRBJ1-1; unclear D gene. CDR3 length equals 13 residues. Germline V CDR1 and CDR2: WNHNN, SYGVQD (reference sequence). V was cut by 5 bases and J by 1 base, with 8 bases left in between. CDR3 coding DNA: TGCGCCAGCAGTCGTCCTGGGAACACTGAAGCTTTCTTT. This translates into CASSRPGNTEAFF.

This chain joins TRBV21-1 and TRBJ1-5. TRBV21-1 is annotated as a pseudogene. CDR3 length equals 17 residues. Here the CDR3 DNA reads TGTGCCAGCAGCAAAAAAGGGGAGGCGGGTAGCAATCAGCCCCAGCATTTT. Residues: CASSKKGEAGSNQPQHF.

CDR3 loop: CASSPRGSGNTDTQYF. CDR3 nucleotides: TGTGCCAGCAGCCCCCGGGGTAGCGGGAACACAGATACGCAGTATTTT. The rearrangement joins TRBV11-1 to TRBJ2-3, with TRBD2 matching over 8 bases. The germline V gene encodes CDR1 SGHAT and CDR2 FQDESV (reference sequence). V shed 5 bases and J 2 bases; nucleotides not matched to a gene: 9. The CDR3 runs to 16 residues.

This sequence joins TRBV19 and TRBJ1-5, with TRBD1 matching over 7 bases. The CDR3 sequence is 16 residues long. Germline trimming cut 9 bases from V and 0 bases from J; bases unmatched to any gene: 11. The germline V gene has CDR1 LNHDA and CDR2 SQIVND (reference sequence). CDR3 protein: CASSRTGSNSNQPQHF. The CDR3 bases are TGTGCCAGCTCCAGGACAGGCTCAAATAGCAATCAGCCCCAGCATTTT. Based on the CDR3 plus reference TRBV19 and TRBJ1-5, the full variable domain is DGGITQSPKYLFRKEGQNVTLSCEQNLNHDAMYWYRQDPGQGLRLIYYSQIVNDFQKGDIAEGYSVSREKKESFPLTVTSAQKNPTAFYLCASSRTGSNSNQPQHFGDGTRLSIL.

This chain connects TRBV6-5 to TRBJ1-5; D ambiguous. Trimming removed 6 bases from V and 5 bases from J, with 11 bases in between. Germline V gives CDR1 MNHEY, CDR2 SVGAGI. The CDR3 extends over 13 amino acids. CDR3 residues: CASRRTSDQPQHF. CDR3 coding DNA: TGTGCCAGCAGGAGGACTTCGGATCAGCCCCAGCATTTT.

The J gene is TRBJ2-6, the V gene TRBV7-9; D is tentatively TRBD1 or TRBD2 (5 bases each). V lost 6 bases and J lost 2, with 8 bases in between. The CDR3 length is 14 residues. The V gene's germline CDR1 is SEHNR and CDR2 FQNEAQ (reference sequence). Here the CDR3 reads CASSWDAGANVLTF. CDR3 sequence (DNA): TGTGCCAGCAGTTGGGACGCTGGGGCCAACGTCCTGACTTTC.

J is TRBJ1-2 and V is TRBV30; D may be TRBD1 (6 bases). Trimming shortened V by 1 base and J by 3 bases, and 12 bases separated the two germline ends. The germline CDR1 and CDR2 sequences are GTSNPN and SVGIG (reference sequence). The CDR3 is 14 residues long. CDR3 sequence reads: CAWSAKQGHYGYTF. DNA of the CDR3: TGTGCCTGGAGTGCCAAACAGGGACACTATGGCTACACCTTC.

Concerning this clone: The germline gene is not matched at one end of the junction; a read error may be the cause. CDR3: CAGSPQNTEAFF. The DNA for the CDR3 is TGTGCCGGCAGCCCCCAGAACACTGAAGCTTTCTTT. V gene TRBV9 combines with J gene TRBJ1-1, with D unresolved. This CDR3 has 12 residues. CDR1 and CDR2 from the germline V gene are SGDLS and YYNGEE.

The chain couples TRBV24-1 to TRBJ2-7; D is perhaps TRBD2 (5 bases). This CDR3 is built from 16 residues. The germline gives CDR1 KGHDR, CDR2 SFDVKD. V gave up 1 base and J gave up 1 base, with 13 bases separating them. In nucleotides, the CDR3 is TGTGCCACCAGTGATTTTCATTTTACGGGGTCCTACGAGCAGTACGTC. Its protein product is CATSDFHFTGSYEQYV.

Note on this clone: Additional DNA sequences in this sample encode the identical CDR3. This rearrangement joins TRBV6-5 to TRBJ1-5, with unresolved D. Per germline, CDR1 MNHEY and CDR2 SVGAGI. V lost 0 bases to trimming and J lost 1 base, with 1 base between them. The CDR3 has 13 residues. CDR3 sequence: CASSYSSNQPQHF. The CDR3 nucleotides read TGTGCCAGCAGTTACTCCAGCAATCAGCCCCAGCATTTT.